Included here is one T cell receptor (beta chain) sequence, with context. What it recognizes is unknown. This sample is drawn from a study of identical twins. Whole-study results and caveats: Reduced insertions were recorded for abundant cord blood beta clonotypes, with no such pattern in memory repertoires.

Germline lookup yields CDR1 MGHDK and CDR2 SYGVNS. The CDR3 covers 14 residues. V lost 2 bases and J 6 bases, leaving 11 bases between the germline ends. TCRdb reprocessed the 5' RACE reads with MiXCR, giving one entry per CDR3 protein. Of about 790,000 distinct CDR3 sequences listed, 15% to 20% are singletons. These data also formed part of another study, on T cells expressing NK-cell markers. That paper notes: It was still unclear whether expanded NKG2C+ T cell clones were HCMV specific.

The chain couples TRBV25-1 to TRBJ2-1; D is undetermined. Sample: PBMCs. This sequence was found in a woman younger than 35 in good health. The CDR3, as DNA: TGTGCCAGCAGTGAAACGGACGGGTCCAATGAGCAGTTCTTC. It yields the protein CASSETDGSNEQFF.